Shown below are 13 T cell receptor beta chains from a single sample sequenced in a study of blood T cell repertoires in COVID-19. Only in-frame clones appear in the TCRdb table, and some are missing; sequencing was by immunoSEQ multiplex PCR. The sample shows about 330,000 clones, 92% of them seen only once. The source material was PBMCs or T cells enriched from blood (not recorded which). The receptors stem from a woman aged 25 to 39 who had recovered from COVID-19.

V and J are TRBV4-3 and TRBJ1-3, with 8 bases lining up with TRBD1. Germline CDR1 and CDR2: LGHNA and YSLEER. The CDR3 has 17 residues. V shed 6 bases, J shed 2 bases, and the junction held 12 bases outside the gene matches. In DNA form, the CDR3 reads TGCGCCAGCAGGCAATGGGCTTCAGGGGGCACTGGAAACACCATATATTTT. Encoded protein: CASRQWASGGTGNTIYF.

This sequence joins TRBV27 and TRBJ2-7; TRBD2 aligns across 10 bases. The trim removed 6 bases at V and 5 bases at J, leaving 16 bases unmatched. CDR3 length: 17 residues. The germline V gene has CDR1 MNHEY and CDR2 SMNVEV (reference sequence). The CDR3 is CASRPLAGELFRHEQYF. The CDR3 DNA reads as TGTGCCAGCAGACCGCTAGCGGGAGAACTCTTCCGCCACGAGCAGTACTTC.

In DNA form, the CDR3 reads TGTGCCAGCAGTTTCCTACTAGCCCGGGCGGCAGATACGCAGTATTTT. Translated: CASSFLLARAADTQYF. The chain links TRBV27 to TRBJ2-3, with D possibly matching TRBD2 (6 bases). The V end lost 3 bases, the J end lost 4 bases, and 17 bases lay between the germline ends. This CDR3 comprises 16 residues. CDR1 is MNHEY and CDR2 is SMNVEV in the germline V gene (reference sequence).

The V and J genes are TRBV28 and TRBJ1-5; the match to TRBD1 covers 7 bases. The CDR3 has 16 residues. CDR1 and CDR2 from the germline V gene are MDHEN and SYDVKM. Trimming at V came to 5 bases and at J to 2 bases, leaving 9 bases not matched to a gene. In DNA, the CDR3 is TGTGCCAGCAGTATTGGACAGGCACTAGGCAATCAGCCCCAGCATTTT. This translates into CASSIGQALGNQPQHF.

The CDR3 DNA reads as TGTGCCAGCAGCTTAGTGACAGGGTCAACTAGCAATCAGCCCCAGCATTTT. Its translation: CASSLVTGSTSNQPQHF. The rearrangement links TRBV7-8 to TRBJ1-5; TRBD1 aligns across 7 bases. From germline, CDR1 is SGHVS and CDR2 FQNEAQ. The trim removed 1 base at V and 0 bases at J, leaving 6 bases unmatched. The CDR3 spans 17 residues.

V usage is TRBV7-2 and J usage is TRBJ2-6; no definite D call. The CDR3 runs 14 residues. Per germline, CDR1 SGHTA and CDR2 FQGNSA. With 4 bases removed from V and 4 bases from J, the gap between germline ends came to 8 bases. CDR3 amino acids: CASSWAGGANVLTF. In DNA form, the CDR3 reads TGTGCCAGCAGCTGGGCTGGAGGGGCCAACGTCCTGACTTTC.

The chain recombines TRBV7-2 with TRBJ2-5; tentatively, D is TRBD1 (6 bases). From germline, CDR1 is SGHTA and CDR2 FQGNSA. V gave up 4 bases and J gave up 3 bases, with 12 bases separating them. This CDR3 is 14 amino acids long. The CDR3 bases are TGTGCCAGCAGCTCCCAAACAGGGAAAGAGACCCAGTACTTC. Its translation is CASSSQTGKETQYF.

The rearrangement uses TRBV7-3 and TRBJ2-2; 10 bases line up with TRBD2. Germline assignment: CDR1 SGHTA and CDR2 FQGTGA. The CDR3 length is 15 residues. The J segment lost 13 bases and the V segment lost 5 bases, leaving 13 bases of the junction unmatched. In DNA form, the CDR3 reads TGTGCCAGCAGCCCCATCCTTGGTAGCGGGAGGAGGCTGTTTTTT. Translated, it gives CASSPILGSGRRLFF.

This clone has only one observation. This rearrangement joins TRBV19 to TRBJ1-2, with 10 bases aligning to TRBD1. The V and J ends lost 9 bases and 7 bases, in that order; junction bases with no gene match: 5. The CDR3 contains 12 residues. Germline V gives CDR1 LNHDA, CDR2 SQIVND (reference sequence). CDR3 DNA sequence: TGTGCCAGCAGAGGGACAGGGGCTGGCTACACCTTC. It is translated as CASRGTGAGYTF.

This clone was counted a single time. The chain carries TRBV5-1 and TRBJ2-7, with 7 bases that match TRBD1. Looked up from germline, CDR1 is SGHRS and CDR2 is YFSETQ. Trimming at V came to 4 bases and at J to 2 bases, leaving 6 bases not matched to a gene. The CDR3 covers 14 residues. CDR3 DNA sequence: TGCGCCAGCAGCCCGGGACAGCTCGCCTACGAGCAGTACTTC. Translated: CASSPGQLAYEQYF.

This clone was recorded only once. The V call is TRBV14, the J call TRBJ1-1; TRBD1 matches at 8 bases. Looked up from germline, CDR1 is SGHDN and CDR2 is FVKESK. The CDR3 runs to 12 residues. Trimming cost V 4 bases and J 7 bases; bases outside gene matches: 2. DNA of the CDR3: TGTGCCAGCAGCCGGACAGGGATTGAAGCTTTCTTT. Protein sequence: CASSRTGIEAFF.

The chain employs TRBV4-3 and TRBJ1-2; no firm D call. Germline assignment: CDR1 LGHNA and CDR2 YSLEER. Trimming stripped 4 bases from V and 3 bases from J, with 12 bases between. The length of the CDR3 is 14 residues. The CDR3: CASSRSVGDYGYTF. The DNA of the CDR3 is TGCGCCAGCAGCCGGTCAGTCGGGGACTATGGCTACACCTTC.

This clone is a singleton in its sample. The chain recombines TRBV2 with TRBJ1-1, with D possibly TRBD1 on 6 matching bases. Germline CDR1 and CDR2: SNHLY and FYNNEI. The CDR3 extends over 14 amino acids. V was pared by 6 bases and J by 5 bases, with 16 bases between. This CDR3 reads CASSIRGGLTEAFF. In DNA form, the CDR3 reads TGTGCCAGCAGCATAAGGGGGGGCCTGACTGAAGCTTTCTTT.